Listed here are 18 T cell receptor beta chains from one sample, sequenced in a study of T cell responses to AZD1222 COVID-19 vaccine. TCRdb keeps only in-frame clones here, not all; method: immunoSEQ multiplex PCR. The data show 150,000 or so clones, with around 94% seen just once and roughly 5.5% held by the top ten. The source was peripheral blood, collected 28 days after the second AZD1222 dose. The receptor set was obtained from an adult who received the AZD1222 COVID-19 vaccine.

V gene TRBV11-3 combines with J gene TRBJ1-1, with 7 bases matching TRBD1. This CDR3 comprises 14 residues. With 3 bases clipped from V and 1 base from J, the junction kept 2 bases outside the gene matches. The germline gives CDR1 SGHNT, CDR2 YENEEA. Here the CDR3 DNA reads TGTGCCAGCAGCTTCGGACAGGCGAACACTGAAGCTTTCTTT. It encodes CASSFGQANTEAFF.

The rearrangement uses TRBV7-2 and TRBJ2-1; tentative D call: TRBD2 (6 bases). CDR1 is SGHTA, CDR2 FQGNSA, per germline. V was shortened by 7 bases and J by 5 bases, with 18 bases between the two germline ends. There are 15 residues in the CDR3. This CDR3 reads CASTYRREKHNEQFF. The DNA of the CDR3 is TGTGCCAGCACCTACAGGAGGGAGAAACACAATGAGCAGTTCTTC.

This chain links TRBV14 with TRBJ2-3; D is unresolved. This CDR3 is 17 amino acids long. Trimming pared 0 bases from V and 6 bases from J, leaving 19 bases between. Per germline, CDR1 SGHDN and CDR2 FVKESK. DNA for the CDR3: TGTGCCAGCAGCCAAGATCTCCCGGTAGGCTGGCGGGATACGCAGTATTTT. Translated: CASSQDLPVGWRDTQYF.

J is TRBJ2-2 and V is TRBV5-1; unclear D gene. V was trimmed by 4 bases and J by 4 bases, leaving 11 bases between them. This CDR3 has 14 amino acids. Germline V gene sequence: CDR1 SGHRS, CDR2 YFSETQ. CDR3 nucleotide sequence: TGCGCCAGCAGCCCCGCGTTTGGCACCGGGGAGCTGTTTTTT. It encodes CASSPAFGTGELFF.

V is TRBV2 and J is TRBJ2-1; D may be TRBD1 (6 bases). CDR1 and CDR2 from the germline V gene are SNHLY and FYNNEI. This CDR3 contains 15 residues. Trimming took 1 base from V and 4 from J, leaving 11 bases between them. CDR3: CASSEEGQLYNEQFF. CDR3 sequence (DNA): TGTGCCAGCAGTGAAGAGGGACAACTATACAATGAGCAGTTCTTC. The full variable domain, in which reference TRBV2 and TRBJ2-1 provide the parts outside the CDR3, is EPEVTQTPSHQVTQMGQEVILRCVPISNHLYFYWYRQILGQKVEFLVSFYNNEISEKSEIFDDQFSVERPDGSNFTLKIRSTKLEDSAMYFCASSEEGQLYNEQFFGPGTRLTVL.

The chain has TRBV29-1 and TRBJ1-1, with unresolved D. The CDR3 is 11 amino acids. V was trimmed by 8 bases and J by 7 bases, leaving 14 bases between them. From germline, CDR1 is SQVTM and CDR2 ANQGSEA. The CDR3 loop reads CSLGRADEAFF. DNA for the CDR3: TGCAGCCTCGGGAGGGCAGATGAAGCTTTCTTT.

The chain has TRBV19 and TRBJ1-4; 7 bases line up with TRBD1. With V trimmed by 7 bases and J by 7 bases, 9 bases remained unmatched. Germline assignment: CDR1 LNHDA and CDR2 SQIVND (reference sequence). The CDR3 sequence is 14 residues long. For the CDR3, the DNA is TGTGCCAGTACGAGGGGGCCTCGGGGTGAAAAACTGTTTTTT. Amino acids: CASTRGPRGEKLFF.

This chain uses TRBV19 with TRBJ1-1; D perhaps matches TRBD1 (5 bases). V was clipped by 1 base and J by 10 bases, with 19 bases between them. The CDR3 has 15 amino acids. The V gene's germline CDR1 is LNHDA and CDR2 SQIVND (reference sequence). In nucleotides, the CDR3 is TGTGCCAGTAGTATAGCGGCGAGGGCGGGTGGGGCAGCTTTCTTT. Its translation: CASSIAARAGGAAFF.

The chain recombines TRBV27 with TRBJ1-2; weak D call: TRBD1 (5 bases). Germline values: CDR1 MNHEY, CDR2 SMNVEV (reference sequence). V dropped 3 bases and J dropped 8 bases, with 13 bases sitting between them. The CDR3 has 13 amino acids. CDR3 protein: CASSFSQDEGYTF. The CDR3 DNA reads TGTGCCAGCAGTTTCTCACAGGACGAGGGCTACACCTTC.

DNA of the CDR3: TGTGCCAGCAGCTACGGACAGGCAGGCCAGCCCCAGCATTTT. Amino acids: CASSYGQAGQPQHF. The chain employs TRBV9 and TRBJ1-5; TRBD1 matches 7 bases. From germline, CDR1 is SGDLS and CDR2 YYNGEE. This CDR3 has 14 residues. Trimming cost V 4 bases and J 7 bases; bases outside gene matches: 8.

The rearrangement uses TRBV19 and TRBJ2-2, with 8 bases fitting TRBD1. This CDR3 comprises 15 residues. CDR1 and CDR2 (germline): LNHDA, SQIVND (reference sequence). J gave up 4 bases and V 5 bases, and 6 bases lay outside the gene matches. CDR3 in DNA: TGTGCCAGTAGTCGGGGACAGGCCTCCACCGGGGAGCTGTTTTTT. It specifies CASSRGQASTGELFF.

The rearrangement links TRBV19 to TRBJ1-1; no firm D call. This CDR3 has 15 residues. Germline CDR1 is LNHDA and CDR2 is SQIVND (reference sequence). Trimming cost V 5 bases and J 1 base, with 14 bases left between them. The CDR3 DNA follows: TGTGCCAGTAGTGCCCCGGACGGAACGAACACTGAAGCTTTCTTT. Translation: CASSAPDGTNTEAFF.

V is TRBV4-2 and J is TRBJ2-1; weak D call: TRBD2 (6 bases). Trimming left V 3 bases short and J 0 bases short, with 9 bases between. The CDR3 runs 15 residues. Germline-derived CDR1 and CDR2 are LGHNA and YNFKEQ. CDR3 sequence reads: CASSQSSASYNEQFF. For the CDR3, the DNA is TGTGCCAGCAGCCAGTCTAGCGCCTCCTACAATGAGCAGTTCTTC.

V usage is TRBV4-1 and J usage is TRBJ1-5, with TRBD1 matching over 7 bases. Unmatched junction bases numbered 9, after V lost 1 base and J lost 3 bases. This CDR3 spans 17 amino acids. Germline CDR1 and CDR2: MGHRA and YSYEKL. CDR3 in amino acids: CASSQALRGLVNQPQHF. CDR3 bases: TGCGCCAGCAGCCAAGCTCTGAGGGGGCTGGTCAATCAGCCCCAGCATTTT.

The chain has TRBV29-1 and TRBJ1-2; 8 bases fit TRBD1. The germline V gene encodes CDR1 SQVTM and CDR2 ANQGSEA. Trimming at V came to 7 bases and at J to 8 bases, leaving 6 bases not matched to a gene. The CDR3 length is 11 residues. CDR3 loop: CSADRGGGYTF. In DNA form, the CDR3 reads TGCAGCGCAGACAGGGGAGGGGGCTACACCTTC.

The V and J genes are TRBV29-1 and TRBJ2-7, with a weak D call TRBD1 (6 bases). The CDR3 spans 12 residues. The germline V gene encodes CDR1 SQVTM and CDR2 ANQGSEA. The V and J ends lost 0 bases and 6 bases respectively, with 9 bases between them. The CDR3 sequence: CSVEEGGFEQYF. The CDR3 nucleotides are TGCAGCGTTGAAGAAGGGGGTTTCGAGCAGTACTTC.

The CDR3 nucleotides are TGTGCCAGCAGTCTCGGGGACCGGGAAGAGCAGTACTTC. Protein product: CASSLGDREEQYF. The chain links TRBV2 to TRBJ2-7; D may correspond to TRBD1 or TRBD2 (5 bases each). Between the trimmed V and J ends, which lost 5 bases and 7 bases, there was a span of 15 bases. The CDR3 has 13 amino acids. CDR1 is SNHLY and CDR2 is FYNNEI in the germline V gene. The whole variable domain, filled in from reference TRBV2 and TRBJ2-7, reads EPEVTQTPSHQVTQMGQEVILRCVPISNHLYFYWYRQILGQKVEFLVSFYNNEISEKSEIFDDQFSVERPDGSNFTLKIRSTKLEDSAMYFCASSLGDREEQYFGPGTRLTVT.

The chain combines TRBV30 with TRBJ1-3, with a weak D call TRBD1 (6 bases). The CDR3 has 14 amino acids. V was cut by 5 bases and J by 4 bases, with 15 bases left in between. The germline V gene has CDR1 GTSNPN and CDR2 SVGIG (reference sequence). The DNA for the CDR3 is TGTGCCTGGGTACGAGGGACACTGGGAAACACCATATATTTT. Encoded protein: CAWVRGTLGNTIYF.